This T cell receptor beta chain was observed in a study of cytomegalovirus exposure and HLA in healthy donors. General study findings and limits: By a later analysis, the bulk of CMV-associated TCR beta chains appeared HLA-restricted.

This CDR3 comprises 13 residues. V was clipped by 11 bases and J by 5 bases, with 16 bases between them. Germline CDR1 KGHSH, CDR2 LQKENI. Note on this clone: The antigen remains undetermined.

The PCR contained 60 Vbeta and 13 Jbeta primers. TCRdb's table, derived via immunoSEQ multiplex PCR, lists solely in-frame clones and lacks some. The sample consists of 160,000 or so clones, 81% of them appearing once. Sequenced: PBMCs. The V gene is TRBV18, the J gene TRBJ1-5, with D possibly being TRBD1 (5 bases). The receptor was derived from a woman in her forties or fifties in good health and CMV-seronegative. The CDR3 loop reads CASSPSRDQPQHF. CDR3 DNA sequence: TGTGCCTCTTCACCGTCCAGGGATCAGCCCCAGCATTTT.